This TCR beta chain was retrieved from a study of OX40 agonist ivuxolimab in advanced cancers. Broadly, across the study: Ivuxolimab was an agonistic, fully human IgG2 monoclonal antibody directed against OX40 (CD134), a costimulatory receptor. Intravenous ivuxolimab was administered to patients every 2 weeks at six dose levels: 0.01, 0.1, 0.3, 1.5, 3 and 10 mg/kg. Of the 50 to 55 patients in dose escalation, around 20 had hepatocellular carcinoma, about 15 had melanoma, 9 had renal cell carcinoma and 9 had head and neck cancer. In the dose-escalation cohort, around four fifths of patients were male, and the mean age was 60 years with a range of roughly 20 to 80. Prior anti-PD-1, anti-PD-L1 or anti-CTLA-4 therapy was permitted, and checkpoint inhibitors had been received by roughly 40% of dose-escalation patients. Three dose-escalation patients achieved partial responses, one with hepatocellular carcinoma and two with cutaneous melanoma. Peripheral TCRbeta sequencing aimed to test whether ivuxolimab altered TCR sequence diversity and caused clonal T-cell expansion. The paper covers the monotherapy dose-escalation part of the phase I ivuxolimab trial, which included N of about 51 patients. The study at large found these results: Partial responders in the 0.1-3.0 mg/kg groups had among the lowest normalized peripheral clonal expansion, especially among CD8+ T cells. At doses of 0.1 to 3.0 mg/kg, clonal expansion of both CD4+ and CD8+ T cells in blood was seen between baseline and week 6. Low levels of normalized T-cell clonal expansion were also seen in some patients who did not respond. The antigen specificity of the clonally expanded peripheral T cells was not determined. After ivuxolimab, expanded clones were on average more numerous among CD8+ T cells than among CD4+ T cells.

CDR1 and CDR2, per the germline V gene (reference sequence), are SEHNR and FQNEAQ. Trimming takes 8 bases off V and 1 base off J; junction bases not matched to a gene: 17. Taken from cysteine to phenylalanine, the CDR3 has 18 residues. Of all the DNA, just the CDR3 is kept, 54 bases in frame from base 1. Patients with a history of autoimmune disease or receiving systemic immunosuppression were excluded from the trial. Peripheral blood for TCR sequencing was collected from all dose cohorts at baseline, on cycle 4 day 1, and on cycle 7 day 1. The samples were drawn from a first-in-human, open-label, multicenter phase I dose-escalation trial of ivuxolimab. Adults with locally advanced or metastatic melanoma, renal cell carcinoma, hepatocellular carcinoma or head and neck squamous cell carcinoma were enrolled in the trial. Before TCR sequencing, CD4+ T cells and CD8+ T cells were sorted from peripheral blood as separate populations.

Genomic DNA was isolated from the sorted cells so that the TCRbeta CDR3 region could be sequenced. The immunoSEQ Assay was used to sequence the TCRbeta CDR3 regions. In TCRdb, the immuneACCESS table is reduced to in-frame sequences with V and J assigned. These tables do not hold every clone; where another copy was compared, an unresolved V gene accounts for under half, and the others remain unexplained. The sample table records roughly 61,000 clones; around 82% of these occur just once. Approximately 0.56% of the sample belongs to the ten largest clones. Note on this clone: The antigen it binds to is not known. No much larger clone exists at a distance of one base, and base qualities are not known.

The rearranged segments are TRBV7-9 and TRBJ2-4, with TRBD1 identical over 7 junction bases. The sequence derives from an adult with an advanced solid tumor such as melanoma, head and neck, liver or kidney cancer. The material sequenced was CD4+ or CD8+ T cells sorted from blood, taken in a trial of the OX40 agonist ivuxolimab. The bases are TGTGCCAGCGCAGGGACAGACCATTCCCAGGGGGCCAAAAACATTCAGTACTTC. It is translated as CASAGTDHSQGAKNIQYF.